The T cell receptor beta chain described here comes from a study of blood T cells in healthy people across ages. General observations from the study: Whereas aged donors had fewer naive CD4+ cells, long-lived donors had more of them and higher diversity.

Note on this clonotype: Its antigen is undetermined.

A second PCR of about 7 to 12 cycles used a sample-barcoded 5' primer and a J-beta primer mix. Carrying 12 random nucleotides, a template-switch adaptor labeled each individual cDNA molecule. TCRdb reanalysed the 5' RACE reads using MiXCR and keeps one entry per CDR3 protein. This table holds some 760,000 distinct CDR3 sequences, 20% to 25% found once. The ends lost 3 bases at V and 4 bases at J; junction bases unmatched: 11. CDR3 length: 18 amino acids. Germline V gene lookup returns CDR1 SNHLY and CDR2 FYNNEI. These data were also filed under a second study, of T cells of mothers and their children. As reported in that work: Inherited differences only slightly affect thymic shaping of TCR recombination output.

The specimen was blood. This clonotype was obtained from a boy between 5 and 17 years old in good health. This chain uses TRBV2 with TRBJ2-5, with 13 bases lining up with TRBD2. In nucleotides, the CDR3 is TGTGCCAGCAGTGATCTACTAGCGGGGGGGCCGGGACGAGAGACCCAGTACTTC. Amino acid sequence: CASSDLLAGGPGRETQYF.